The clone carrying this TCR beta chain appeared a single time. The sample belongs to a study of T cell changes during pregnancy in multiple sclerosis. Clones were sequenced by immunoSEQ multiplex PCR, and TCRdb holds only the in-frame ones, with some missing. The table lists about 42,000 clones, roughly 87% of them singletons. The CDR3 has 14 residues. V lost 0 bases, J lost 6 bases, and 12 bases lay in between. CDR1 is GTSNPN, CDR2 SVGIG, per germline (reference sequence). This sequence originates from a female donor with multiple sclerosis, enrolled in a pregnancy study. Sample: CD4+ T cells from peripheral blood mononuclear cells, taken after pregnancy. This chain uses TRBV30 with TRBJ2-1; D is possibly TRBD2 (6 bases). This CDR3 is CAWSVMGLFNEQFF. CDR3 coding DNA: TGTGCCTGGAGTGTAATGGGACTCTTCAATGAGCAGTTCTTC.